A selection of T cell receptor beta chains follows, all from one sample in a study of T-cell memory formation after mild COVID-19. Each CDR3 protein is one row after TCRdb ran MiXCR on the 5' RACE reads. In the table there are 350,000 to 400,000 distinct CDR3 sequences, more than 20% of which are singletons. The specimen sequenced was PBMCs or a T cell subset sorted from them (not recorded which). The receptors come from an adult woman who had mild COVID-19 (a few samples of this study predate the infection). Cell type and time point are not known. Each CDR3 is given with its conserved first and last residue. For some rows the clone size is stated as once, few or many, or as a class when expanded; others skip it.

.	TRBV6-6	TRBJ2-2	CASSRNGNGELFF
few	TRBV6-5	TRBJ1-1	CASSYTGQGSEAFF
.	TRBV7-9	TRBJ1-1	CASSPRPRGPVNTEAFF
few	TRBV29-1	TRBJ2-1	CSVAPGLHTSDEQFF
.	TRBV12-3/TRBV12-4	TRBJ1-3	CASSGQRTAPSGNTIYF
few	TRBV25-1	TRBJ1-1	CASRLREVGTEAFF
few	TRBV29-1	TRBJ2-7	CSVEGGSGYFYEQYF
.	TRBV5-1	TRBJ2-1	CASSPGQFYEQFF
few	TRBV11-2	TRBJ1-2	CASSFLSGTGYGYTF
many	TRBV12-3/TRBV12-4	TRBJ2-3	CASSSLSTDTQYF
few	TRBV10-3	TRBJ2-1	CAISESTSPAQNEQFF
many	TRBV10-2	TRBJ1-2	CASSESIGAGYTF
.	TRBV20-1	TRBJ1-6	CSARDPQGRNSPLHF
.	TRBV5-6	TRBJ2-1	CASSFRTSGGVDEQFF
.	TRBV20-1	TRBJ1-1	CSARRQLNTEAFF
.	TRBV3-1	TRBJ1-6	CASSQVGGSPLHF
.	TRBV10-2	TRBJ1-5	CASRAGENQPQHF
.	TRBV10-3	TRBJ2-7	CAISRGDTTGDEQYF
.	TRBV29-1	TRBJ1-3	CSVGEEGLAGNTIYF
.	TRBV6-2/TRBV6-3	TRBJ1-1	CASSPTGLLFHEAFF
.	TRBV27	TRBJ2-7	CASSFTGGATYEQYF
few	TRBV30	TRBJ1-1	CATRQGSTEAFF
.	TRBV15	TRBJ2-2	CATGTGELFF
few	TRBV10-3	TRBJ2-2	CAISALAGVDTGELFF
.	TRBV5-1	TRBJ2-1	CASSLTGQGSYNEQFF
.	TRBV12-5	TRBJ1-1	CASGLAWTGVLTEAFF
.	TRBV27	TRBJ1-1	CASRWGGRMNTEAFF
few	TRBV15	TRBJ2-2	CATSGDSGATGELFF
.	TRBV19	TRBJ1-6	CASSARPVPRGSPLHF
.	TRBV12-3/TRBV12-4	TRBJ1-6	CASSQQVGALGSPLHF
few	TRBV5-1	TRBJ2-1	CASSPDVSGREFF
.	TRBV4-2	TRBJ2-1	CASSQLLTSGLVTWTNEQFF
few	TRBV7-9	TRBJ1-2	CASSLQGSGPYGYTF
few	TRBV11-2	TRBJ2-7	CASSAPGHGLEQYF
.	TRBV20-1	TRBJ2-3	CSALNLNTQYF
few	TRBV24-1	TRBJ2-1	CATSDSSGSAYNEQFF
many	TRBV7-6	TRBJ1-4	CASSLDEQGVPCLFF
.	TRBV12-3/TRBV12-4	TRBJ2-5	CASSRTGPRETQYF
.	TRBV7-9	TRBJ2-3	CASSLQGWSGDTQYF
.	TRBV7-9	TRBJ2-3	CASEVQVDTQYF
.	TRBV6-5	TRBJ2-7	CASKLAGGSYEQYF